Listed below are T cell receptor beta chains from one sample, sequenced in a study of blood T cell repertoires in COVID-19. The method was immunoSEQ multiplex PCR; TCRdb's version includes in-frame clones alone and lacks a portion of them. The table shows under 200,000 clones, with around four fifths occurring only once. Sequencing used PBMCs or T cells enriched from blood (not recorded which). These receptors were collected from a woman in her forties or fifties in a cohort exposed to, infected with or recovered from COVID-19 (not recorded which). Each CDR3 is given with its conserved first and last residue. Each record gives: D gene, clone size, V gene, CDR3 length, J gene, CDR3 DNA, CDR3 protein. The D gene is left open where the match is weak. Rows may omit the clone size; those that give it use once, few, many or a size class.

d_call: .
clone_size: .
v_call: TRBV5-1
cdr3_length: 15
j_call: TRBJ2-1
cdr3_nt: TGCGCCAGCAGCTACCAGGGGCAGAACTACAATGAGCAGTTCTTC
cdr3_aa: CASSYQGQNYNEQFF

d_call: .
clone_size: .
v_call: TRBV12-3/TRBV12-4
cdr3_length: 11
j_call: TRBJ2-1
cdr3_nt: TGTGCCAGCAGTTCGGGCAATGAGCAGTTCTTC
cdr3_aa: CASSSGNEQFF

d_call: TRBD1
clone_size: .
v_call: TRBV4-1
cdr3_length: 17
j_call: TRBJ1-4
cdr3_nt: TGCGCCAGCAGCCAAGACTTCTTACAGGGGCGCCGGGAAAAACTGTTTTTT
cdr3_aa: CASSQDFLQGRREKLFF

d_call: TRBD1
clone_size: once
v_call: TRBV13
cdr3_length: 15
j_call: TRBJ2-1
cdr3_nt: TGTGCCAGCAGCTTTCGGACAGGGACCTTCAATGAGCAGTTCTTC
cdr3_aa: CASSFRTGTFNEQFF

d_call: TRBD1
clone_size: .
v_call: TRBV5-1
cdr3_length: 14
j_call: TRBJ1-4
cdr3_nt: TGCGCCAGCAGAAGCGGGACAGGGAATGAAAAACTGTTTTTT
cdr3_aa: CASRSGTGNEKLFF

d_call: .
clone_size: .
v_call: TRBV3-1/TRBV3-2
cdr3_length: 13
j_call: TRBJ2-1
cdr3_nt: TGTGCCAGCAGCCCTGTGAGGGGGGGTGAGCAGTTCTTC
cdr3_aa: CASSPVRGGEQFF

d_call: TRBD1
clone_size: .
v_call: TRBV9
cdr3_length: 15
j_call: TRBJ1-3
cdr3_nt: TGTGCCAGCAGCGTGGGGACAGACTCTGGAAACACCATATATTTT
cdr3_aa: CASSVGTDSGNTIYF

d_call: .
clone_size: .
v_call: TRBV7-2
cdr3_length: 13
j_call: TRBJ2-3
cdr3_nt: TGTGCCAGCAGCTTAGGGACAGCCAATACGCAGTATTTT
cdr3_aa: CASSLGTANTQYF

d_call: .
clone_size: many
v_call: TRBV7-8
cdr3_length: 15
j_call: TRBJ2-7
cdr3_nt: TGTGCCAGCAGCTTAAGTAGCAAACAGGGACACGAGCAGTACTTC
cdr3_aa: CASSLSSKQGHEQYF

d_call: .
clone_size: .
v_call: TRBV28
cdr3_length: 14
j_call: TRBJ1-2
cdr3_nt: TGTGCCAGCAGTTTTTTCAGGGCTAACTATGGCTACACCTTC
cdr3_aa: CASSFFRANYGYTF

d_call: TRBD2
clone_size: .
v_call: TRBV28
cdr3_length: 15
j_call: TRBJ2-1
cdr3_nt: TGTGCCAGCAGTTTAACCAGCGGGGGCCTGAATGAGCAGTTCTTC
cdr3_aa: CASSLTSGGLNEQFF

d_call: .
clone_size: .
v_call: TRBV29-1
cdr3_length: 11
j_call: TRBJ1-1
cdr3_nt: TGCAGCGCCCTTAGGGAGACTGAAGCTTTCTTT
cdr3_aa: CSALRETEAFF

d_call: .
clone_size: once
v_call: TRBV19
cdr3_length: 18
j_call: TRBJ2-6
cdr3_nt: TGTGCCAGTAGTCCAGGGGACGGGTATAGCTCTGGGGCCAACGTCCTGACTTTC
cdr3_aa: CASSPGDGYSSGANVLTF

d_call: .
clone_size: .
v_call: TRBV19
cdr3_length: 15
j_call: TRBJ1-3
cdr3_nt: TGTGCCAGTAATAGGACGGAGGGCTCTGGAAACACCATATATTTT
cdr3_aa: CASNRTEGSGNTIYF

d_call: TRBD1
clone_size: many
v_call: TRBV28
cdr3_length: 15
j_call: TRBJ2-7
cdr3_nt: TGTGCCAGCAGTTTAGGGACAGGAGTACCCTACGAGCAGTACTTC
cdr3_aa: CASSLGTGVPYEQYF

d_call: .
clone_size: .
v_call: TRBV6-5
cdr3_length: 14
j_call: TRBJ2-5
cdr3_nt: TGTGCCAGCAGTCGTACCGTAGTTGGTGAGACCCAGTACTTC
cdr3_aa: CASSRTVVGETQYF

d_call: .
clone_size: .
v_call: TRBV19
cdr3_length: 16
j_call: TRBJ1-3
cdr3_nt: TGTGCCAGTATCGAACAGGGATCAATCTCTGGAAACACCATATATTTT
cdr3_aa: CASIEQGSISGNTIYF

d_call: .
clone_size: .
v_call: TRBV19
cdr3_length: 12
j_call: TRBJ1-6
cdr3_nt: TGTGCCAGTAGTATACCGGATTCACCCCTCCACTTT
cdr3_aa: CASSIPDSPLHF

d_call: .
clone_size: .
v_call: TRBV6-4
cdr3_length: 15
j_call: TRBJ2-3
cdr3_nt: TGTGCCAGCAGGAAGGGGGGGCGGTCGGCAGATACGCAGTATTTT
cdr3_aa: CASRKGGRSADTQYF

d_call: TRBD1
clone_size: .
v_call: TRBV6-5
cdr3_length: 15
j_call: TRBJ1-4
cdr3_nt: TGTGCCAGCAGTCCTGGGACAGGCCGGAATGAAAAACTGTTTTTT
cdr3_aa: CASSPGTGRNEKLFF

d_call: .
clone_size: few
v_call: TRBV24-1
cdr3_length: 17
j_call: TRBJ1-5
cdr3_nt: TGTGCCACCAGTGATTCTTCCGCGGGGGGGGCTGGTCAGCCCCAGCATTTT
cdr3_aa: CATSDSSAGGAGQPQHF

d_call: .
clone_size: .
v_call: TRBV3-1/TRBV3-2
cdr3_length: 15
j_call: TRBJ1-2
cdr3_nt: TGTGCCAGCAGCCAAGATCGCGACTTCCCCTATGGCTACACCTTC
cdr3_aa: CASSQDRDFPYGYTF

d_call: TRBD2
clone_size: .
v_call: TRBV3-1/TRBV3-2
cdr3_length: 16
j_call: TRBJ2-7
cdr3_nt: TGTGCCAGCAGCCACACTCTAGCGGGGGGTTTGGACGAGCAGTACTTC
cdr3_aa: CASSHTLAGGLDEQYF

d_call: .
clone_size: .
v_call: TRBV5-1
cdr3_length: 15
j_call: TRBJ2-5
cdr3_nt: TGCGCCAGCAGCCTGGATAGGGGAGGAGGAGAGACCCAGTACTTC
cdr3_aa: CASSLDRGGGETQYF

d_call: TRBD1
clone_size: many
v_call: TRBV11-3
cdr3_length: 12
j_call: TRBJ1-1
cdr3_nt: TGTGCCAGCAGCTTGAGGGACAGAGAAGCTTTCTTT
cdr3_aa: CASSLRDREAFF

d_call: .
clone_size: .
v_call: TRBV11-3
cdr3_length: 13
j_call: TRBJ2-1
cdr3_nt: TGTGCCAGCAGCTTCCGGGACATGGGTGAGCAGTTCTTC
cdr3_aa: CASSFRDMGEQFF

d_call: TRBD1
clone_size: .
v_call: TRBV18
cdr3_length: 11
j_call: TRBJ1-1
cdr3_nt: TGTGCCAGCTCAACAGGGGGAGAAGCTTTCTTT
cdr3_aa: CASSTGGEAFF

d_call: .
clone_size: .
v_call: TRBV27
cdr3_length: 14
j_call: TRBJ2-5
cdr3_nt: TGTGCCAGCAGTTTATCGTTCGGGGTAGAGACCCAGTACTTC
cdr3_aa: CASSLSFGVETQYF

d_call: TRBD1
clone_size: once
v_call: TRBV7-3
cdr3_length: 15
j_call: TRBJ2-3
cdr3_nt: TGTGCCAGCAGCCAGGGACAGCGCGGCACAGATACGCAGTATTTT
cdr3_aa: CASSQGQRGTDTQYF

d_call: .
clone_size: .
v_call: TRBV7-2
cdr3_length: 15
j_call: TRBJ2-7
cdr3_nt: TGTGCCAGCAGCTTAGTAGGCAGGCCCTCCTACGAGCAGTACTTC
cdr3_aa: CASSLVGRPSYEQYF

d_call: .
clone_size: .
v_call: TRBV5-4
cdr3_length: 16
j_call: TRBJ1-1
cdr3_nt: TGTGCCAGCAGCTTGAGAATCCAGGGAGGGAACACTGAAGCTTTCTTT
cdr3_aa: CASSLRIQGGNTEAFF

d_call: TRBD1
clone_size: few
v_call: TRBV6-5
cdr3_length: 13
j_call: TRBJ2-7
cdr3_nt: TGTGCCAGCAGCAGGACAGGACTGGGCGAGCAGTACTTC
cdr3_aa: CASSRTGLGEQYF

d_call: .
clone_size: .
v_call: TRBV18
cdr3_length: 15
j_call: TRBJ1-4
cdr3_nt: TGTGCCAGCTCACTCTCACAGGACCTTCAGGGAAAACTGTTTTTT
cdr3_aa: CASSLSQDLQGKLFF

d_call: TRBD1
clone_size: .
v_call: TRBV15
cdr3_length: 14
j_call: TRBJ1-4
cdr3_nt: TGTGCCACCACAAACAGGGGATTGGGAGAAAAACTGTTTTTT
cdr3_aa: CATTNRGLGEKLFF

d_call: .
clone_size: .
v_call: TRBV7-8
cdr3_length: 14
j_call: TRBJ1-6
cdr3_nt: TGTGCCAGCAGATCGGGACACAACAATTCACCCCTCCACTTT
cdr3_aa: CASRSGHNNSPLHF

d_call: .
clone_size: few
v_call: TRBV18
cdr3_length: 17
j_call: TRBJ1-3
cdr3_nt: TGTGCCAGCTCACCTAACATTACAGGAATTTCTGGAAACACCATATATTTT
cdr3_aa: CASSPNITGISGNTIYF

d_call: .
clone_size: .
v_call: TRBV28
cdr3_length: 11
j_call: TRBJ1-5
cdr3_nt: TGTGCCAGCAGCCTTAATCAGCCCCAGCATTTT
cdr3_aa: CASSLNQPQHF